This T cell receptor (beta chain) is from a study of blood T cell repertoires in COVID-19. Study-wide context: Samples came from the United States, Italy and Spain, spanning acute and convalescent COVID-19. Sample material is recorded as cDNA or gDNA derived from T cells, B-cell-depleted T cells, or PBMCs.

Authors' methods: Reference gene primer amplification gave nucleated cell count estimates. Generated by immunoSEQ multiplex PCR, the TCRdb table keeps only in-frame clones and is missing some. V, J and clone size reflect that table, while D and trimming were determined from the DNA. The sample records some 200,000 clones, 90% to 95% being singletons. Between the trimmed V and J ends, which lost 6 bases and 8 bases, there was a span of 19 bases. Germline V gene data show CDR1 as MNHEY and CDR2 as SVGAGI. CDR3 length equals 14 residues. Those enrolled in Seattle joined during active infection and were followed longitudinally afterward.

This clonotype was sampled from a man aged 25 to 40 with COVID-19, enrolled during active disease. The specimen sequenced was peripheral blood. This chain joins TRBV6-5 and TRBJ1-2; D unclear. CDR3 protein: CASRPLREAIGYTF. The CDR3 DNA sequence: TGTGCCAGCAGGCCCCTCCGGGAGGCTATCGGCTACACCTTC.